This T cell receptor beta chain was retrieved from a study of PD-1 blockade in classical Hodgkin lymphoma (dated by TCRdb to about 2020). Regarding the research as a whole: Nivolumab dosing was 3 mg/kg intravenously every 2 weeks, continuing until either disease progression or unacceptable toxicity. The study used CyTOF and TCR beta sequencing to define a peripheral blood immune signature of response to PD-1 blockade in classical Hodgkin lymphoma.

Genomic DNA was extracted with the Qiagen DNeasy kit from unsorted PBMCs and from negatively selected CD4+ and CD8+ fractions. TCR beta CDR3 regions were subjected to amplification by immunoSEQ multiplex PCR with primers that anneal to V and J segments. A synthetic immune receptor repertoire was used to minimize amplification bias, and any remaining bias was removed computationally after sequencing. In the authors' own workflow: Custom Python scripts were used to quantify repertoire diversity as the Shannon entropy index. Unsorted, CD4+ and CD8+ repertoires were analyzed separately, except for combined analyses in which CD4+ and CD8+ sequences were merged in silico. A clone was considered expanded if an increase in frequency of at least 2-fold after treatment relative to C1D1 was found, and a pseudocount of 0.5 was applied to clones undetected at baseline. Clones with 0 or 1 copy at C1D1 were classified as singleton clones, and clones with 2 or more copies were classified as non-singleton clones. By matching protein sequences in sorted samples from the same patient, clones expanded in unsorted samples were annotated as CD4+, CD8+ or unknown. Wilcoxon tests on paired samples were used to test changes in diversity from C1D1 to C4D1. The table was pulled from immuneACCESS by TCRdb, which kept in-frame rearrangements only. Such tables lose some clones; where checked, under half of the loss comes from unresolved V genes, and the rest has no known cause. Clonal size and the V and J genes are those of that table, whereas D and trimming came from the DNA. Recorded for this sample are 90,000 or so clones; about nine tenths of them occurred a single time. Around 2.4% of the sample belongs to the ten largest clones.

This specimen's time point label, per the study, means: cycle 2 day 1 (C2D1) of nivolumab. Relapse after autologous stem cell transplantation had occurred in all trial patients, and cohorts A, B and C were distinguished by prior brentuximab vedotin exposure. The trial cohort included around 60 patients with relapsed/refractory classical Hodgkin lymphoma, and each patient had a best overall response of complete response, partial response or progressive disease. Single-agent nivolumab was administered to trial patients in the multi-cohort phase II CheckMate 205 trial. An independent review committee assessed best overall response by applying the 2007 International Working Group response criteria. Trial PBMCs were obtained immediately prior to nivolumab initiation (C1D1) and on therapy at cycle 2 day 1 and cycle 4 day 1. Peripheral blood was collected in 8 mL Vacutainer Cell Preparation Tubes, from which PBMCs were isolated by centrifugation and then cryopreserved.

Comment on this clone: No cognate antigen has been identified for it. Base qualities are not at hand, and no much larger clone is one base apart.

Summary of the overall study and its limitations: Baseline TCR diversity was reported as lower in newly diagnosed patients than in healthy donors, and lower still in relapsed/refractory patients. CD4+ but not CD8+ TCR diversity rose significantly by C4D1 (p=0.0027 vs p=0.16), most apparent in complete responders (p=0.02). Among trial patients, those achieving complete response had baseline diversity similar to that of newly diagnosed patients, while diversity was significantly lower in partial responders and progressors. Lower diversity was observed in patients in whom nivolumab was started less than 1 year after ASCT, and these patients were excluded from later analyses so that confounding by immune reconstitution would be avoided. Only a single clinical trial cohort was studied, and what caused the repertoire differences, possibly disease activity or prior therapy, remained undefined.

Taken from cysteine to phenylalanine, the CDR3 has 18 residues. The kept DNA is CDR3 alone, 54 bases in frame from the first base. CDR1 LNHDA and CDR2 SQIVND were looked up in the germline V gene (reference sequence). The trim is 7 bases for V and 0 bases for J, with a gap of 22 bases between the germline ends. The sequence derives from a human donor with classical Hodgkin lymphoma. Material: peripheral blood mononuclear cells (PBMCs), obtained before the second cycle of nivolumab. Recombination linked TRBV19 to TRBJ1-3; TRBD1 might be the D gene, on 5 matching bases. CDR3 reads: CASTPAGGRYRSGNTIYF. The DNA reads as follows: TGTGCCAGTACCCCAGCGGGGGGTAGGTACCGCTCTGGAAACACCATATATTTT.